This T cell receptor beta chain is drawn from a study of early T cells in non-severe SARS-CoV-2 infection. Tagging with unique molecular identifiers was applied to individual cDNA molecules. TCRdb processed the 5' RACE reads anew with MiXCR; each CDR3 protein has one entry. The sample includes approximately 44,000 distinct CDR3 sequences, 9% to 15% of them seen just once. Notes on the study in general: Anti-spike CD8 specificities were favored by VDJdb matching, whose results missed private and CD4 specificities.

This CDR3 region has 16 residues. Germline-derived CDR1 and CDR2 are KGHSH and LQKENI. V trimming: 6 bases; J trimming: 2 bases; junction bases outside the gene matches: 5. This clonotype showed up many times. The antigen remains unidentified. Sequencing was done on a sample of whole blood. The source of this sequence is an adult who was a healthcare worker with PCR-confirmed SARS-CoV-2 infection or an uninfected control (not recorded which). V usage is TRBV18 and J usage is TRBJ2-6; 9 bases line up with TRBD1. CDR3 in DNA: TGTGCCAGCTCGTCACAGGGGGCAGCTGGGGCCAACGTCCTGACTTTC. Translation: CASSSQGAAGANVLTF.